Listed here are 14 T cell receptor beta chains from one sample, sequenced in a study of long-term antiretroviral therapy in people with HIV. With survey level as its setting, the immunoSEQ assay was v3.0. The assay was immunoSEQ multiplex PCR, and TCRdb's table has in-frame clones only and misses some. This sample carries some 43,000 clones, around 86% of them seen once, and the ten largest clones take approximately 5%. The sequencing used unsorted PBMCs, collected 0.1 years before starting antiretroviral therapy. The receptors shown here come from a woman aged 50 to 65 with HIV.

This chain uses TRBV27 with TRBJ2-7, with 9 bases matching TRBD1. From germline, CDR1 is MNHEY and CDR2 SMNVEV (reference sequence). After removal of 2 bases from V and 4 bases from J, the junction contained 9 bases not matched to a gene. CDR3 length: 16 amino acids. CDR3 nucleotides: TGTGCCAGCAGTTTACGGCGTGGGACAGGGCCGTACGAGCAGTACTTC. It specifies CASSLRRGTGPYEQYF.

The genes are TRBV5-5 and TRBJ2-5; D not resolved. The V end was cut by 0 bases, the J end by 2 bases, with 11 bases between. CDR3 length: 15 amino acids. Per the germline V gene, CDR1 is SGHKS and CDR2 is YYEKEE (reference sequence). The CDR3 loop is CASSLGNWDQETQYF. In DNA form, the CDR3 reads TGTGCCAGCAGCTTGGGGAACTGGGATCAAGAGACCCAGTACTTC.

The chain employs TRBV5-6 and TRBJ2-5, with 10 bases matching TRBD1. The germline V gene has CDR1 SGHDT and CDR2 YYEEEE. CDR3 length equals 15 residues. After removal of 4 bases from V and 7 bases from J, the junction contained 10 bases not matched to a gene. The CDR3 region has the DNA TGTGCCAGCAGCCCCGGGACAGGGGATCGGGCGACCCAGTACTTC. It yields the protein CASSPGTGDRATQYF.

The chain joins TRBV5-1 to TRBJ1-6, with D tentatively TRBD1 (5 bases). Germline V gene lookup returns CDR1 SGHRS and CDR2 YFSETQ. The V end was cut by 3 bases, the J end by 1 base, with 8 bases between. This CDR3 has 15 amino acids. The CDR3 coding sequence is TGCGCCAGCAGCTATCAGGGTTCCTATAATTCACCCCTCCACTTT. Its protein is CASSYQGSYNSPLHF.

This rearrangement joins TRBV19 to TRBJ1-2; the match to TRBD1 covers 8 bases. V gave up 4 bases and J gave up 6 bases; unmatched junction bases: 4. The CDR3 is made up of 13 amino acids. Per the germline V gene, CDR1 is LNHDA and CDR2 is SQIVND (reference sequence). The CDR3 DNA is TGTGCCAGTAGTAGGGACAGGACCGATGGCTACACCTTC. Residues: CASSRDRTDGYTF.

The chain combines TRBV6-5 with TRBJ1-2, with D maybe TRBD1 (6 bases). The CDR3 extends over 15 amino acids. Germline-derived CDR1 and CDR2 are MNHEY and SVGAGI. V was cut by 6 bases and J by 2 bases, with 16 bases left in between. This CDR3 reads CASSRAGDKNYGYTF. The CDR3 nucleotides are TGTGCCAGCAGCCGAGCAGGGGACAAAAACTATGGCTACACCTTC.

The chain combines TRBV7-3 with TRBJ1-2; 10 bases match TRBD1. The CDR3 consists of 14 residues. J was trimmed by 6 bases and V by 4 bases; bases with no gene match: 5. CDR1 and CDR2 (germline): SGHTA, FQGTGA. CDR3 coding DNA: TGTGCCAGCAGCTCCTCCGGGACAGGGGATGGCTACACCTTC. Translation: CASSSSGTGDGYTF.

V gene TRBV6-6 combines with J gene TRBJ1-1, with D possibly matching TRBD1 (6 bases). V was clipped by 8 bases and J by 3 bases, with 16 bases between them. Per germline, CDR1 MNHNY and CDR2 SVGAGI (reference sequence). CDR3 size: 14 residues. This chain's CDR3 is CASRGGTYDTEAFF. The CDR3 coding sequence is TGTGCCAGCCGAGGGGGGACCTACGACACTGAAGCTTTCTTT.

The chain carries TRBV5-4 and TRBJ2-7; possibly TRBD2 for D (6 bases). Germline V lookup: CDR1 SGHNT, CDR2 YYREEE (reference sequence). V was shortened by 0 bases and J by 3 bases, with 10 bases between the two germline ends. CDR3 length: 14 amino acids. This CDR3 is CASSLGRGLYEQYF. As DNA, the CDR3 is TGTGCCAGCAGCTTGGGGCGGGGTCTCTACGAGCAGTACTTC. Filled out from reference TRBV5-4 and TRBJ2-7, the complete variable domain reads ETGVTQSPTHLIKTRGQQVTLRCSSQSGHNTVSWYQQALGQGPQFIFQYYREEENGRGNFPPRFSGLQFPNYSSELNVNALELDDSALYLCASSLGRGLYEQYFGPGTRLTVT.

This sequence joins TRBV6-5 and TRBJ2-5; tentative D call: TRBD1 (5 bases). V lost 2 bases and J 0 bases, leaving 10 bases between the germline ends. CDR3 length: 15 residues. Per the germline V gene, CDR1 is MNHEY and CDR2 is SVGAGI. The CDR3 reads CASSYTDRDQETQYF. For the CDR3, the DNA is TGTGCCAGCAGTTACACCGACAGAGACCAAGAGACCCAGTACTTC.

CDR3 bases: TGCGCCAGCAGCTCCTCTAGCGGGGGGGCCCACGAGCAGTACTTC. This encodes CASSSSSGGAHEQYF. The gene calls are TRBV5-1 and TRBJ2-7, with 12 bases fitting TRBD2. Germline-derived CDR1 and CDR2 are SGHRS and YFSETQ. V was clipped by 3 bases and J by 5 bases; unmatched bases: 6. There are 15 residues in the CDR3.

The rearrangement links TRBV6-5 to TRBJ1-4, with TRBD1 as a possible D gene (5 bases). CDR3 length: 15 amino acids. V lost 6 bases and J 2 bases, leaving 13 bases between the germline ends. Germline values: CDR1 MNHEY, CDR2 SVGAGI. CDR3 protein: CASRMSGGTNEKLFF. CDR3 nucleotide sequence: TGTGCCAGCAGGATGTCCGGGGGTACTAATGAAAAACTGTTTTTT.

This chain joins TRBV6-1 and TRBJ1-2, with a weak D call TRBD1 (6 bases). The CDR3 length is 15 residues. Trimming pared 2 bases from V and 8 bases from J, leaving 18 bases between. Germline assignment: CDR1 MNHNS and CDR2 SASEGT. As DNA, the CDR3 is TGTGCCAGCAGTGAAACGGGGACACCTTTTGTCGGCTACACCTTC. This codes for CASSETGTPFVGYTF.

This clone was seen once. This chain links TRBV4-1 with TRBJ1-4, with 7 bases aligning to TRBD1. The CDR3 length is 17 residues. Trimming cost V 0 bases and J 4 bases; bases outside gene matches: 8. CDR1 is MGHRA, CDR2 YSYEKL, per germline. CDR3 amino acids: CASSQETGAQGNEKLFF. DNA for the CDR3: TGCGCCAGCAGCCAAGAAACAGGGGCGCAGGGTAATGAAAAACTGTTTTTT.